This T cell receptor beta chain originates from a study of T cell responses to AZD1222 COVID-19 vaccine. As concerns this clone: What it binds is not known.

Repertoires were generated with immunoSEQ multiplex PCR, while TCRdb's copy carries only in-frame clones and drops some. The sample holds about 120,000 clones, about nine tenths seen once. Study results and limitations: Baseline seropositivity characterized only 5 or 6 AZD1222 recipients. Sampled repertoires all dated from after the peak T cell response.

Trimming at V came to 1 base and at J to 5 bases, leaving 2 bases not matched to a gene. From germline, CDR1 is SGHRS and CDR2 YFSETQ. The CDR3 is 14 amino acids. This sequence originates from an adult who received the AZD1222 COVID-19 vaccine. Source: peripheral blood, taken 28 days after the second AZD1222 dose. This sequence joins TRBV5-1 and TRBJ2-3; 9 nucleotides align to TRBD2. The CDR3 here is CASSLMTSGDTQYF. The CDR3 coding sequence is TGCGCCAGCAGCTTGATGACTAGCGGAGATACGCAGTATTTT.